One sample yielded the 22 T cell receptor beta chains listed below, sequenced in a study of radiotherapy plus CTLA-4 blockade in lung cancer. Here immunoSEQ multiplex PCR was the method, and the copy in TCRdb shows in-frame clones only, minus some. The table shows roughly 80,000 clones, with approximately 73% occurring only once. The material sequenced was peripheral blood, taken from a patient treated with radiotherapy plus ipilimumab. These receptor sequences come from a human donor with non-small cell lung cancer whose response to radiotherapy plus ipilimumab could not be evaluated.

This clone was recorded only once. The rearrangement joins TRBV30 to TRBJ2-3; 12 bases align to TRBD1. This CDR3 comprises 16 residues. The V gene end was trimmed by 0 bases and the J gene end by 6 bases; junction bases not matched to a gene: 7. CDR1 GTSNPN and CDR2 SVGIG come from the germline V gene (reference sequence). The CDR3 spells CAWSVRGTGGVDTQYF. The CDR3 bases are TGTGCCTGGAGTGTACGAGGGACAGGGGGCGTCGATACGCAGTATTTT.

The CDR3 loop reads CASSRVNTEAFF. The CDR3 region has the DNA TGTGCCAGCAGTCGGGTGAACACTGAAGCTTTCTTT. This chain joins TRBV2 and TRBJ1-1, with D hard to call. Per germline, CDR1 SNHLY and CDR2 FYNNEI. There are 12 residues in the CDR3. V was clipped by 5 bases and J by 0 bases, with 4 bases between them.

The rearrangement uses TRBV28 and TRBJ2-7; 11 nucleotides align to TRBD2. V lost 3 bases and J lost 5; bases outside the gene matches: 12. The germline V gene has CDR1 MDHEN and CDR2 SYDVKM. The CDR3 runs 17 residues. The CDR3 coding sequence is TGTGCCAGCAGTTTCACCCCCTTAGCGGGAGGGCCGGACGAGCAGTACTTC. This translates into CASSFTPLAGGPDEQYF.

J is TRBJ1-1 and V is TRBV7-2; D is perhaps TRBD1 (5 bases). Trimming removed 1 base from V and 5 bases from J, with 20 bases in between. Looked up from germline, CDR1 is SGHTA and CDR2 is FQGNSA. This CDR3 region has 17 residues. CDR3 residues: CASSLGGTGLYWTEAFF. CDR3 coding DNA: TGTGCCAGCAGCTTAGGGGGGACGGGACTCTATTGGACTGAAGCTTTCTTT.

The chain links TRBV9 to TRBJ2-3, with 9 bases identical to TRBD2. This CDR3 is 16 amino acids long. Trimming at V came to 1 base and at J to 4 bases, leaving 7 bases not matched to a gene. In germline, CDR1 is SGDLS, CDR2 YYNGEE. The CDR3 DNA is TGTGCCAGCAGCGTAAGAGAGGCGGGGGGGCCAGATACGCAGTATTTT. It is translated as CASSVREAGGPDTQYF.

V and J are TRBV4-1 and TRBJ1-2; 10 nucleotides match TRBD1. V trimming: 3 bases; J trimming: 8 bases; junction bases outside the gene matches: 6. CDR3 length equals 14 residues. The germline V gene encodes CDR1 MGHRA and CDR2 YSYEKL. The CDR3 loop is CASSQPGQGRGYTF. Written as DNA, the CDR3 is TGCGCCAGCAGCCAGCCGGGACAGGGGCGCGGCTACACCTTC.

The rearrangement joins TRBV4-3 to TRBJ1-6; the D gene is possibly TRBD1 (6 bases). V was cut by 0 bases and J by 5 bases, with 14 bases left in between. CDR3 size: 17 residues. The germline V gene has CDR1 LGHNA and CDR2 YSLEER. CDR3 protein: CASSQDSRQGNNSPLHF. In DNA form, the CDR3 reads TGCGCCAGCAGCCAAGATAGTCGGCAGGGGAATAATTCACCCCTCCACTTT.

DNA of the CDR3: TGCGCCAGCATTAAGGGAGGGCCTTCCGGTGGAATAAATGAGCAGTTCTTC. Protein: CASIKGGPSGGINEQFF. The chain employs TRBV5-1 and TRBJ2-1; 7 bases match TRBD2. The CDR3 totals 17 residues. The germline gives CDR1 SGHRS, CDR2 YFSETQ. V trimming: 6 bases; J trimming: 7 bases; junction bases outside the gene matches: 19.

For this clone: The sample holds other DNA sequences that translate to the same CDR3. V usage is TRBV5-1 and J usage is TRBJ2-2; D unresolved. CDR1 is SGHRS and CDR2 is YFSETQ in the germline V gene. The CDR3 covers 14 residues. The ends were cut back, 0 bases at V and 1 base at J, with 4 bases in the middle. DNA of the CDR3: TGCGCCAGCAGCTTGGCAGGGAACACCGGGGAGCTGTTTTTT. This sequence encodes CASSLAGNTGELFF.

The CDR3 reads CASSLARDSYSPLHF. The CDR3 DNA reads TGTGCCAGCAGCTTGGCCCGGGACAGCTATTCACCCCTCCACTTT. The genes are TRBV7-9 and TRBJ1-6, with TRBD1 matching over 7 bases. The V gene end was trimmed by 3 bases and the J gene end by 8 bases; junction bases not matched to a gene: 7. CDR3 size: 15 residues. CDR1 and CDR2 (germline): SEHNR, FQNEAQ (reference sequence).

The J gene is TRBJ1-1, the V gene TRBV18, with 7 bases that match TRBD1. The trim removed 2 bases at V and 4 bases at J, leaving 7 bases unmatched. The germline CDR1 and CDR2 sequences are KGHSH and LQKENI. The CDR3 sequence is 15 residues long. CDR3 in DNA: TGTGCCAGCTCACCAGTTGAGGGGGCGACCACTGAAGCTTTCTTT. Translated: CASSPVEGATTEAFF. Supplemented by reference TRBV18 and TRBJ1-1, the full variable domain reads NAGVMQNPRHLVRRRGQEARLRCSPMKGHSHVYWYRQLPEEGLKFMVYLQKENIIDESGMPKERFSAEFPKEGPSILRIQQVVRGDSAAYFCASSPVEGATTEAFFGQGTRLTVV.

This clone was found a few times. V and J are TRBV6-6 and TRBJ1-2; 8 bases align to TRBD1. The junction had 3 bases not matched to a gene; V was cut back by 2 bases and J by 4 bases. The CDR3 totals 14 residues. Germline CDR1 MNHNY, CDR2 SVGAGI (reference sequence). Here the CDR3 reads CASSYDRGSYGYTF. CDR3 coding DNA: TGTGCCAGCAGTTACGACAGGGGTAGCTATGGCTACACCTTC.

The V gene is TRBV28, the J gene TRBJ2-7; 10 nucleotides agree with TRBD1. Germline V gene lookup returns CDR1 MDHEN and CDR2 SYDVKM. The CDR3 consists of 17 residues. The trim removed 4 bases at V and 2 bases at J, leaving 11 bases unmatched. CDR3 loop: CASSSQGTGAFTYEQYF. CDR3 sequence (DNA): TGTGCCAGCAGTTCCCAGGGGACAGGGGCATTCACCTACGAGCAGTACTTC.

To note about this clone: Other DNA sequences within the sample encode an identical CDR3. The J gene is TRBJ1-2, the V gene TRBV9, with a weak D call TRBD1 (6 bases). CDR1 and CDR2 from the germline V gene are SGDLS and YYNGEE. Trimming pared 0 bases from V and 8 bases from J, leaving 14 bases between. CDR3 length equals 14 residues. This chain's CDR3 is CASSVDSGGPGYTF. The CDR3 nucleotides are TGTGCCAGCAGCGTAGACTCGGGGGGGCCCGGCTACACCTTC.

The chain combines TRBV4-2 with TRBJ1-2, with D perhaps TRBD1 (6 bases). Germline assignment: CDR1 LGHNA and CDR2 YNFKEQ. This CDR3 has 14 residues. V was cut by 5 bases and J by 5 bases, with 15 bases left in between. The CDR3 spells CASSFPGTKYGYTF. The CDR3 nucleotides read TGTGCCAGCAGCTTTCCCGGGACAAAATATGGCTACACCTTC.

This chain links TRBV6-1 with TRBJ2-1; no definite D call. V shed 2 bases and J shed 12 bases, with 17 bases lying between them. Germline V gene lookup returns CDR1 MNHNS and CDR2 SASEGT. CDR3 length: 14 amino acids. CDR3 in amino acids: CASSEINRANGQFF. The CDR3 bases are TGTGCCAGCAGTGAAATAAATAGAGCCAACGGGCAGTTCTTC.

A single count supports this clone. This rearrangement joins TRBV7-6 to TRBJ1-1, with a weak D call TRBD1 (6 bases). The ends were cut back, 0 bases at V and 1 base at J, with 15 bases in the middle. The CDR3 consists of 17 residues. Germline assignment: CDR1 SGHVS and CDR2 FNYEAQ. Here the CDR3 DNA reads TGTGCCAGCAGCTTAGCGTCGGCAGGGGATCGGAACACTGAAGCTTTCTTT. This codes for CASSLASAGDRNTEAFF.

This chain uses TRBV13 with TRBJ2-2; the match to TRBD1 covers 7 bases. In germline, CDR1 is PRHDT, CDR2 FYEKMQ (reference sequence). Losses at the gene ends were 5 bases for V and 2 bases for J; bases not matched to a gene: 5. The CDR3 covers 15 residues. The CDR3 coding sequence is TGTGCCAGCAGCCCCCGACAGGGTAACACCGGGGAGCTGTTTTTT. It translates to CASSPRQGNTGELFF.

This clone was seen many times. The chain has TRBV7-9 and TRBJ1-2; 9 bases are shared with TRBD1. The CDR3 is made up of 15 amino acids. With 4 bases clipped from V and 7 bases from J, the junction kept 10 bases outside the gene matches. The V gene's germline CDR1 is SEHNR and CDR2 FQNEAQ (reference sequence). In nucleotides, the CDR3 is TGTGCCAGCAGCTCCTCGGGACAGGGACCGGCTGGCTACACCTTC. Amino acid sequence: CASSSSGQGPAGYTF. Based on the CDR3 plus reference TRBV7-9 and TRBJ1-2, the full variable domain is DTGVSQNPRHKITKRGQNVTFRCDPISEHNRLYWYRQTLGQGPEFLTYFQNEAQLEKSRLLSDRFSAERPKGSFSTLEIQRTEQGDSAMYLCASSSSGQGPAGYTFGSGTRLTVV.

The V and J genes are TRBV12-1 and TRBJ2-1; the tabulated D call, TRBD2, remains unverified against the DNA. TRBV12-1 counts as a pseudogene. The CDR3 has 16 amino acids. The CDR3 DNA sequence: TGTGCCAGCAGCTTTCCTGAGCGGGAGTTGAGGCATGAGCAGTTCTTC. Translated: CASSFPERELRHEQFF.

On this clone: This CDR3 is also generated by other DNA sequences in the sample. The CDR3 region has the DNA TGCGCCAGCAGCAAGGGACTAGCGGGGCACACAGATACGCAGTATTTT. It is translated as CASSKGLAGHTDTQYF. The V gene is TRBV5-1, the J gene TRBJ2-3, with 13 bases lining up with TRBD2. V lost 4 bases to trimming and J lost 2 bases; unmatched junction nucleotides: 4. CDR3 length: 16 amino acids. CDR1 is SGHRS and CDR2 is YFSETQ in the germline V gene. Full variable domain (remainder filled in from reference TRBV5-1 and TRBJ2-3): KAGVTQTPRYLIKTRGQQVTLSCSPISGHRSVSWYQQTPGQGLQFLFEYFSETQRNKGNFPGRFSGRQFSNSRSEMNVSTLELGDSALYLCASSKGLAGHTDTQYFGPGTRLTVL.

The chain carries TRBV7-3 and TRBJ2-7, with 7 bases that match TRBD1. The CDR3 length is 16 residues. Germline V lookup: CDR1 SGHTA, CDR2 FQGTGA. V shed 6 bases and J 1 base; nucleotides not matched to a gene: 12. The DNA of the CDR3 is TGTGCCAGCAGTCGTCTCCGGGACAGTCGATCCTACGAGCAGTACTTC. Amino acids: CASSRLRDSRSYEQYF.